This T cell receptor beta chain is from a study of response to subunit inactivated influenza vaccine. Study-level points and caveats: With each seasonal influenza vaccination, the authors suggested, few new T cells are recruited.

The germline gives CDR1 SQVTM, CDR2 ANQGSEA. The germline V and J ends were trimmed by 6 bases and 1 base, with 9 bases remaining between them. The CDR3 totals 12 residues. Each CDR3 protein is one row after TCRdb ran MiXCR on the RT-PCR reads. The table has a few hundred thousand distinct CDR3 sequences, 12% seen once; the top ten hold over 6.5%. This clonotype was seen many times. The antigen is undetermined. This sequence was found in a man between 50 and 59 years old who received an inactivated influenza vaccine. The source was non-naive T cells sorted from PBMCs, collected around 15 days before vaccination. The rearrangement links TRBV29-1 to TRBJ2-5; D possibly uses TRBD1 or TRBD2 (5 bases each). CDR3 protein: CSVGARQETQYF. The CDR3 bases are TGCAGCGTCGGGGCTCGCCAAGAGACCCAGTACTTC.